This is a list of T cell receptor beta chains from one sample in a study of CD8+ T cells in alopecia areata. The table came from immunoSEQ multiplex PCR; TCRdb's copy has only in-frame clones and leaves some out. The top ten clones hold 0.6% to 0.85% of a sample with some 99,000 clones, 40% to 55% of them seen once. The sample taken for sequencing was CD4+ T cells sorted from blood. The receptors here all came from a human donor with alopecia areata. CDR3s include the opening cysteine and the closing phenylalanine or tryptophan. The D gene is left open where the match is weak. Clone size appears in some rows only: once, few, many, or a class for an expanded clone.

length: 15; V: TRBV5-1; size: .; D: TRBD2; J: TRBJ2-1; DNA: TGCGCCAGCAGGACCGGGACTAGCGGACACAATGAGCAGTTCTTC; CDR3: CASRTGTSGHNEQFF
length: 12; V: TRBV28; size: .; D: .; J: TRBJ2-7; DNA: TGTGCCAGCGAGGGACATTACTACGAGCAGTACTTC; CDR3: CASEGHYYEQYF
length: 12; V: TRBV7-9; size: .; D: .; J: TRBJ2-3; DNA: TGTGCCAGCAGGAAAGCGATGGATACGCAGTATTTT; CDR3: CASRKAMDTQYF
length: 13; V: TRBV29-1; size: .; D: .; J: TRBJ2-2; DNA: TGCAGCGTTGTTCGTGGGTTCACCGGGGAGCTGTTTTTT; CDR3: CSVVRGFTGELFF
length: 11; V: TRBV18; size: .; D: .; J: TRBJ2-7; DNA: TGTGCCAGCTCACCTTCTACGAAGCAGTACTTC; CDR3: CASSPSTKQYF
length: 18; V: TRBV28; size: few; D: TRBD1; J: TRBJ1-5; DNA: TGTGCCAGCAGCCCAGGGACAGGGCGGGGGCGGTCGGGTCAGCCCCAGCATTTT; CDR3: CASSPGTGRGRSGQPQHF
length: 12; V: TRBV29-1; size: few; D: TRBD1; J: TRBJ2-5; DNA: TGCAGCGCGGGACAGGGCCAAGAGACCCAGTACTTC; CDR3: CSAGQGQETQYF
length: 15; V: TRBV29-1; size: .; D: TRBD2; J: TRBJ2-1; DNA: TGCAGCGGGGGACTAGCGGGATTGCGAGCCAATGAGCAGTTCTTC; CDR3: CSGGLAGLRANEQFF
length: 11; V: TRBV29-1; size: few; D: .; J: TRBJ2-1; DNA: TGCAGCGTTGGCCAGACCAATGAGCAGTTCTTC; CDR3: CSVGQTNEQFF
length: 13; V: TRBV29-1; size: .; D: .; J: TRBJ2-4; DNA: TGCAGCGTTGGGGGGAGGGCCAAAAACATTCAGTACTTC; CDR3: CSVGGRAKNIQYF
length: 11; V: TRBV28; size: .; D: .; J: TRBJ2-4; DNA: TGTGCCAGCAGTTATAGGGGGAGTCAGTACTTC; CDR3: CASSYRGSQYF
length: 13; V: TRBV29-1; size: .; D: TRBD2; J: TRBJ2-1; DNA: TGCAGCGTCGGGACTAGCGGGAGCCTAGAGCAGTTCTTC; CDR3: CSVGTSGSLEQFF
length: 13; V: TRBV29-1; size: few; D: .; J: TRBJ2-7; DNA: TGCAGCGTTGGGGGCAGGGCTACCTACGAGCAGTACTTC; CDR3: CSVGGRATYEQYF
length: 14; V: TRBV29-1; size: .; D: .; J: TRBJ2-7; DNA: TGCAGCGTCAGACCCTCGGGCGCTGAGGGCGAGCAGTACTTC; CDR3: CSVRPSGAEGEQYF
length: 17; V: TRBV7-9; size: few; D: TRBD1; J: TRBJ2-3; DNA: TGTGCCAGCAGCTTTACTACGGGACAGCTAGGCGAATATACGCAGTATTTT; CDR3: CASSFTTGQLGEYTQYF
length: 14; V: TRBV29-1; size: few; D: .; J: TRBJ2-7; DNA: TGCAGCGTTGAAGATGACACGGCCTGGAACGAGCAGTACTTC; CDR3: CSVEDDTAWNEQYF
length: 11; V: TRBV29-1; size: few; D: .; J: TRBJ1-2; DNA: TGCAGCGCCCACAGTAACTATGGCTACACCTTC; CDR3: CSAHSNYGYTF
length: 17; V: TRBV2; size: .; D: .; J: TRBJ2-4; DNA: TGTGCCAGCACCGAGAGTTTACTATGGGGAGCCAAAAACATTCAGTACTTC; CDR3: CASTESLLWGAKNIQYF
length: 13; V: TRBV5-4; size: .; D: .; J: TRBJ2-7; DNA: TGTGCCAGCAGCTTGGAACTAGTATCCGAGCAGTACTTC; CDR3: CASSLELVSEQYF
length: 13; V: TRBV29-1; size: few; D: TRBD1; J: TRBJ1-5; DNA: TGCAGCGCCCAACAGGGGTCGGGACAGCCCCAGCATTTT; CDR3: CSAQQGSGQPQHF
length: 12; V: TRBV29-1; size: .; D: .; J: TRBJ2-1; DNA: TGCAGCGTTGAAATGACCGGCAATGAGCAGTTCTTC; CDR3: CSVEMTGNEQFF
length: 15; V: TRBV7-8; size: few; D: TRBD2; J: TRBJ2-1; DNA: TGTGCCAGCAGCTCCAGACTAGCGTCTTGGAATGAGCAGTTCTTC; CDR3: CASSSRLASWNEQFF
length: 14; V: TRBV29-1; size: .; D: TRBD2; J: TRBJ2-5; DNA: TGCAGCGTTGAAGTACCGGGGGGGTGGGAGACCCAGTACTTC; CDR3: CSVEVPGGWETQYF
length: 12; V: TRBV29-1; size: .; D: TRBD1; J: TRBJ1-2; DNA: TGCAGCGTTTCCGGACAGGGAGACCTTTACACCTTC; CDR3: CSVSGQGDLYTF
length: 15; V: TRBV29-1; size: .; D: .; J: TRBJ2-5; DNA: TGCAGCGTCCTACCCTTCACAGGGAAGGGAGAGACCCAGTACTTC; CDR3: CSVLPFTGKGETQYF
length: 13; V: TRBV29-1; size: .; D: .; J: TRBJ2-5; DNA: TGCAGCGTTTCTTACGGGGGACAAGAGACCCAGTACTTC; CDR3: CSVSYGGQETQYF
length: 12; V: TRBV14; size: .; D: .; J: TRBJ1-2; DNA: TGTGCCAGCAGCCAGTGGACGGGTAGCTACACCTTC; CDR3: CASSQWTGSYTF
length: 13; V: TRBV30; size: .; D: .; J: TRBJ2-6; DNA: TGTGCCTGGAGCAAAGCTGGGGCCAACGTCCTGACTTTC; CDR3: CAWSKAGANVLTF
length: 16; V: TRBV29-1; size: .; D: .; J: TRBJ2-7; DNA: TGCAGCGTTGACGGGGTAGGCGCGCACGACTCCTACGAGCAGTACTTC; CDR3: CSVDGVGAHDSYEQYF
length: 14; V: TRBV29-1; size: .; D: TRBD2; J: TRBJ2-3; DNA: TGCAGCGTCAGGACTAGCGGGAGTTTCGATACGCAGTATTTT; CDR3: CSVRTSGSFDTQYF
length: 13; V: TRBV29-1; size: .; D: .; J: TRBJ1-4; DNA: TGCAGCGTGGGGACTCGACAAACGGGAAAACTGTTTTTT; CDR3: CSVGTRQTGKLFF
length: 16; V: TRBV25-1; size: .; D: .; J: TRBJ1-1; DNA: TGTGCCAGCAGTGAATTCCCGACAGGAAGGAACACTGAAGCTTTCTTT; CDR3: CASSEFPTGRNTEAFF
length: 15; V: TRBV11-2; size: .; D: .; J: TRBJ1-5; DNA: TGTGCCAGCAGCCCCGGACTTGGGAGCCATCAGCCCCAGCATTTT; CDR3: CASSPGLGSHQPQHF
length: 13; V: TRBV2; size: .; D: .; J: TRBJ2-5; DNA: TGTGCCAGCAGTAGCAGCCCTCGGGAGACCCAGTACTTC; CDR3: CASSSSPRETQYF
length: 16; V: TRBV7-9; size: few; D: .; J: TRBJ1-2; DNA: TGTGCCAGCAGTAGAGGGGGGGGAAGAGCGGACTATGGCTACACCTTC; CDR3: CASSRGGGRADYGYTF
length: 15; V: TRBV5-4; size: .; D: TRBD1; J: TRBJ2-7; DNA: TGTGCCAGCAGTCGTTCGGACAGGCTGAGCTACGAGCAGTACTTC; CDR3: CASSRSDRLSYEQYF
length: 15; V: TRBV5-6; size: few; D: TRBD2; J: TRBJ2-3; DNA: TGTGCCAGCAGCTTCCTAGCGGGAGGGCAAGATACGCAGTATTTT; CDR3: CASSFLAGGQDTQYF
length: 12; V: TRBV28; size: few; D: .; J: TRBJ2-1; DNA: TGTGCCAGCAGTTTACCCCGGGATGAGCAGTTCTTC; CDR3: CASSLPRDEQFF
length: 12; V: TRBV29-1; size: .; D: .; J: TRBJ2-2; DNA: TGCAGCGTTGAAGAGGGAACCGGGGAGCTGTTTTTT; CDR3: CSVEEGTGELFF
length: 11; V: TRBV29-1; size: few; D: .; J: TRBJ2-1; DNA: TGCAGCGTTGATTCCGGCAGCGAAATGTTCTTC; CDR3: CSVDSGSEMFF
length: 15; V: TRBV7-2; size: .; D: TRBD2; J: TRBJ2-1; DNA: TGTGCCAGCACCCAAGGTGCGGGGGGGTACAATGAGCAGTTCTTC; CDR3: CASTQGAGGYNEQFF
length: 15; V: TRBV11-2; size: .; D: TRBD1; J: TRBJ1-1; DNA: TGTGCCAGCAGCGCCATGCGCGGGACAGGGCCTGAAGCTTTCTTT; CDR3: CASSAMRGTGPEAFF
length: 15; V: TRBV28; size: few; D: .; J: TRBJ2-3; DNA: TGTGCCAGCATTGGGGGGGGCAGGATAGGAGATACGCAGTATTTT; CDR3: CASIGGGRIGDTQYF
length: 12; V: TRBV30; size: few; D: .; J: TRBJ2-2; DNA: TGTGCCTGGAGTCACGGGACCGGGGAGCTGTTTTTT; CDR3: CAWSHGTGELFF
length: 13; V: TRBV29-1; size: .; D: .; J: TRBJ2-4; DNA: TGCAGCGTTTCTAACGGGCCCGAAAACATTCAGTACTTC; CDR3: CSVSNGPENIQYF
length: 14; V: TRBV23-1; size: .; D: .; J: TRBJ1-4; DNA: TGCGCCAGCAGAGGACCCTCTCGGGGTGAAAAACTGTTTTTT; CDR3: CASRGPSRGEKLFF
length: 13; V: TRBV11-3; size: .; D: .; J: TRBJ2-7; DNA: TGTGCCAGCAGCTTAGAACAGACGAACGAGCAGTACTTC; CDR3: CASSLEQTNEQYF
length: 13; V: TRBV18; size: few; D: .; J: TRBJ2-7; DNA: TGTGCCAGCTCACCAGGAGCTAGCTACGAGCAGTACTTC; CDR3: CASSPGASYEQYF
length: 12; V: TRBV30; size: .; D: .; J: TRBJ2-5; DNA: TGTGCCTGGAGTGTGGGTTGGGAGACCCAGTACTTC; CDR3: CAWSVGWETQYF
length: 13; V: TRBV2; size: .; D: .; J: TRBJ1-6; DNA: TGTGCCAGCAGTGACGAGAGCAATTCACCCCTCCACTTT; CDR3: CASSDESNSPLHF
length: 15; V: TRBV6-5; size: few; D: TRBD2; J: TRBJ2-4; DNA: TGTGCCAGCAGTTCGGGACTAGCGGGAGGCTACATTCAGTACTTC; CDR3: CASSSGLAGGYIQYF
length: 12; V: TRBV7-9; size: .; D: TRBD1; J: TRBJ2-1; DNA: TGTGCCAGCAGCTGGGACAGGGGGGAGCAGTTCTTC; CDR3: CASSWDRGEQFF